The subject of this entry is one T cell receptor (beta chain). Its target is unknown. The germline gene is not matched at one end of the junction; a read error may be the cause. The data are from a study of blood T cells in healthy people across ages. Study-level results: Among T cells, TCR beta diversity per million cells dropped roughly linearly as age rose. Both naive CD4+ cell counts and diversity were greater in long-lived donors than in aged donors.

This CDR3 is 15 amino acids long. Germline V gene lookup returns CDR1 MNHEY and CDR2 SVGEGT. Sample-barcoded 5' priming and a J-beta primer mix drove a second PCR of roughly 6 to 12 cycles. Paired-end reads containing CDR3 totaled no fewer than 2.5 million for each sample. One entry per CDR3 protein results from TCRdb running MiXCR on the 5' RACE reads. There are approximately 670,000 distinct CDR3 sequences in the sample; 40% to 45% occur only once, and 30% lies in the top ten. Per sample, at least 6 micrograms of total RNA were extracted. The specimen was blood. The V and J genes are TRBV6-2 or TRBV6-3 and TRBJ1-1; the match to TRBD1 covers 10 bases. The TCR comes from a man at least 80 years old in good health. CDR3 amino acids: CASSSAGTGATQAFF. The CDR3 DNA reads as TGTGCCAGCAGTTCGGCCGGGACAGGGGCCACTCAAGCTTTCTTT.